Listed below are T cell receptor beta chains from one sample, sequenced in a study of OX40 agonist ivuxolimab in advanced cancers. Sequencing was performed with immunoSEQ multiplex PCR; in TCRdb, only in-frame clones are kept and a portion is missing. The data show approximately 77,000 clones, approximately 85% seen once. The specimen comprised CD4+ or CD8+ T cells sorted from blood, sampled in a trial of the OX40 agonist ivuxolimab. Receptors were obtained from an adult with an advanced solid tumor such as melanoma, head and neck, liver or kidney cancer. The CDR3 runs from the conserved cysteine through the conserved F or W. The D gene is left open where the match is weak. Size values are once, few and many counts, or a class for expanded clones, and some rows have none.

-	-	TRBV11-3	TRBJ2-3	TGTGCCAGCAGCTTAGGAGGGGTTACGCAGTATTTT	CASSLGGVTQYF
-	-	TRBV5-1	TRBJ2-1	TGCGCCAGCAGCCGGGGACATTATGAGCAGTTCTTC	CASSRGHYEQFF
-	TRBD1	TRBV7-9	TRBJ1-2	TGTGCCAGCAGCGCCGGGACAGGGGACTATGGCTACACCTTC	CASSAGTGDYGYTF
-	-	TRBV29-1	TRBJ2-7	TGCAGCGTTGTCTCGGACAGTTCCTACGAGCAGTACTTC	CSVVSDSSYEQYF
-	-	TRBV5-1	TRBJ1-6	TGCGCCAGCAGCCGACTGGCCCTGGGGACGGTCAATTCACCCCTCCACTTT	CASSRLALGTVNSPLHF
-	-	TRBV11-1	TRBJ2-2	TGTGCCAGCAGCTTACAACAGAACACCGGGGAGCTGTTTTTT	CASSLQQNTGELFF
once	-	TRBV7-4	TRBJ2-1	TGTGCCAGCAGCTTAGGTAACTATGAGCAGTTCTTC	CASSLGNYEQFF
-	-	TRBV19	TRBJ1-2	TGTGCCAGTCAATTGAGGAGCGGGGCTCGCTCCTATGGCTACACCTTC	CASQLRSGARSYGYTF
once	TRBD2	TRBV6-1	TRBJ2-7	TGTGCCAGCACCTCACGGGGGGGCGAATCCTACGAGCAGTACTTC	CASTSRGGESYEQYF
-	-	TRBV7-3	TRBJ1-2	TGTGCCAGCAGCCCGCAACCACAGGTGAACTATGGCTACACCTTC	CASSPQPQVNYGYTF
-	-	TRBV10-3	TRBJ2-7	TGTGCCATCAGTCTTGGACAGATCTACGAGCAGTACTTC	CAISLGQIYEQYF
-	-	TRBV6-5	TRBJ2-2	TGTGCCAGCAATTCGGCCGGGGAGCTGTTTTTT	CASNSAGELFF
-	-	TRBV28	TRBJ2-7	TGTGCCAGCAGGCGGAAGATTCTCTCCTACGAGCAGTACTTC	CASRRKILSYEQYF
-	-	TRBV10-1	TRBJ1-1	TGCGCCAGCAGTCCCTTCAATAGGGCGAACACTGAAGCTTTCTTT	CASSPFNRANTEAFF
-	-	TRBV6-5	TRBJ1-2	TGTGCCAGCAGTCCCAATTTCAGTAACTATGGCTACACCTTC	CASSPNFSNYGYTF
-	-	TRBV18	TRBJ1-2	TGTGCCAGCTCACTGGGACATGGAGCTACGTACACCTTC	CASSLGHGATYTF
-	-	TRBV28	TRBJ1-1	TGTGCCAGCAGTTTTGGGGACACCCTTGAAGCTTTCTTT	CASSFGDTLEAFF
-	-	TRBV6-1	TRBJ2-7	TGTGCCAGTGGACTTCTGACCTACGAGCAGTACTTC	CASGLLTYEQYF
-	-	TRBV7-3	TRBJ1-1	TGTGCCAGCAGCCAATCCTCCGGGGCCAACCTTGAAGCTTTCTTT	CASSQSSGANLEAFF
-	-	TRBV10-3	TRBJ1-5	TGTGCCATCAGGAAGGAGGGTGGCAATCAGCCCCAGCATTTT	CAIRKEGGNQPQHF
-	TRBD1	TRBV6-1	TRBJ2-7	TGTGCCAGCAGTCAAACCCGGGACAGCGAGCAGTACTTC	CASSQTRDSEQYF
-	TRBD1	TRBV27	TRBJ2-5	TGTGCCAGCAGAAAAGGGACAGGGGCGGAGACCCAGTACTTC	CASRKGTGAETQYF
-	TRBD1	TRBV7-3	TRBJ2-1	TGTGCCAGCAGCTCCAGGGGGCGCGAAAGTGAGCAGTTCTTC	CASSSRGRESEQFF
-	TRBD2	TRBV19	TRBJ2-7	TGTGCCAGTATACCCGCCGGGGGGACTAGGTACGAGCAGTACTTC	CASIPAGGTRYEQYF
-	TRBD2	TRBV5-1	TRBJ2-3	TGCGCCAGCAGCAAGGGGACTAGCGGATACACAGATACGCAGTATTTT	CASSKGTSGYTDTQYF
-	TRBD2	TRBV28	TRBJ2-5	TGTGCCAGCAGCCTCGGACTAGCGGGAGCGACCGGGGAGACCCAGTACTTC	CASSLGLAGATGETQYF